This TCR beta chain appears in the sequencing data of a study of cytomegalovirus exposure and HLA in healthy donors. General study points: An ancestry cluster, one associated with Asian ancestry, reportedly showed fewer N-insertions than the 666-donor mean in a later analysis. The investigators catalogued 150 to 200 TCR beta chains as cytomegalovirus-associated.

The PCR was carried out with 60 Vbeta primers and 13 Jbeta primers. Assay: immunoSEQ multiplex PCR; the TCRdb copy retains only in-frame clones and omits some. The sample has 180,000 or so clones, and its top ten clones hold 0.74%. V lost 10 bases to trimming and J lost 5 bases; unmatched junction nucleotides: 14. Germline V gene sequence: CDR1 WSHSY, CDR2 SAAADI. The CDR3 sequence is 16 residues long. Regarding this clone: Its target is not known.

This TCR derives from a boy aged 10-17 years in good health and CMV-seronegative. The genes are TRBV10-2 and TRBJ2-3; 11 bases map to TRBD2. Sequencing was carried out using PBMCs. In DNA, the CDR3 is TGCGCCACCAAGGTGGCTAGCGGGGGGCTGGGAGATACGCAGTATTTT. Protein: CATKVASGGLGDTQYF.